This T cell receptor beta chain was sequenced in a study of blood T cell repertoires in COVID-19. Study information: The samples span acute and convalescent COVID-19 from the United States, Italy and Spain.

Assay: immunoSEQ multiplex PCR; the TCRdb copy retains only in-frame clones and omits some. The sample shows approximately 140,000 clones, around four fifths of them seen only once. CDR3 length: 16 residues. Between the trimmed V and J ends, which lost 5 bases and 0 bases, there was a span of 15 bases. Per germline, CDR1 MNHEY and CDR2 SVGEGT. The receptor's source is a human donor in a cohort sampled during active COVID-19. Sequenced: peripheral blood. The rearrangement uses TRBV6-2 or TRBV6-3 and TRBJ2-3; weak D call: TRBD1 (5 bases). CDR3 DNA sequence: TGTGCCAGCAGTCCCACGACAGAGCTTAGCACAGATACGCAGTATTTT. This translates into CASSPTTELSTDTQYF.